The sequence of this TCR beta chain was determined in a study of shared clonotypes between healthy human individuals (dated by TCRdb to about 2020). About the study as a whole: The cohort comprised two women and three men aged 18 to 49 years. Per donor, three plates each were used for CD4 naive and CD4 memory, two for CD8 naive, and one for CD8 memory. To estimate repertoire size and how much clonotype sharing occurs between individuals, the study deeply sequenced the blood TCR repertoires of five or six healthy adults. To increase sequencing depth and limit assay-specific biases, different laboratories used diverse techniques to prepare libraries and sequence TCR repertoires. Per donor, leukapheresis produced somewhere between about 0.85 and 8.9 billion PBMCs. The study at large found these results: Compared with non-shared clonotypes, clonotypes shared by all four sorted-subset donors had higher generation probabilities. Estimated clonotype richness was generally larger for naive than for memory subsets. The genetic and exposure-history diversity represented was limited by the small number of donors. Incomplete sequencing was indicated by rarefaction of sorted-subset datasets, despite the large sequencing depth. Pairwise subsampling led to the expectation that sequencing depth would affect the degree of clonotype sharing among donors. Sampling was restricted to blood, and TCR repertoires in tissues likely differ from the TCR repertoires found in blood. Sharing across several donors was observed for around 5% of naive CD4, over 3% of naive CD8, over 2% of memory CD4, and roughly 0.4% of memory CD8 clonotypes.

Trimming accounts for 6 bases at V and 2 bases at J, while the number of junction bases matched to no gene is 6. The CDR3 has 15 amino acids, counting the end cysteine and phenylalanine. Only the CDR3 part of the read is kept: 45 bases, read in frame from the first base. CDR1 is given as SGHAT and CDR2 as FQNNGV, both from the germline V gene. TCR CDR3 regions were amplified from genomic DNA by multiplex PCR using the deep immunoSEQ assay. For each cell subset, the extracted genomic DNA was distributed evenly across all wells of several immunoSEQ 96-well plates, and each plate served as one replicate. For sorted subsets, each replicate PCR was loaded with roughly 0.2 ug genomic DNA, equivalent to 30,000 to 35,000 T cell genomes. Purified libraries were quantified with a Qubit 3.0 fluorometer, sized on a Bioanalyzer 2100, and re-quantified with the KAPA Library Quantification kit. A separate single-read 150-cycle Illumina NextSeq 550 flow cell was used to sequence each immunoSEQ 96-well plate. Turning to the authors' computational methods: Because only junctional sequences without quality scores were contained in the immunoSEQ output, filtering matching that applied to full-length reads could not be performed. To assign V/J genes and CDR3, sequences were annotated using PyIR, a Python wrapper for IgBLAST v1.9, with IMGT germline references. Reads were filtered out if the reads had weak V/J assignments (E-value above 1e-6), no CDR3, stop codons, out-of-frame junctions, or ambiguous translated residues. V3J clonotypes were defined by identical inferred V gene, J gene, and CDR3 amino acid sequence. Percentage overlap between repertoires was calculated by dividing the number of shared unique clonotypes by the size of the smaller repertoire. Repertoire richness was assessed with RTK rarefaction, the Chao1 estimator, and Recon v2.1 estimates of unobserved clonotypes. For all TCRbeta clonotypes obtained by the gDNA method from four donors, generation probabilities were computed with OLGA. Entries here come from immuneACCESS through TCRdb and include only in-frame sequences with V and J called. Some clones fail to appear in such tables; in the studies checked, an unresolved V gene covers under half of the shortfall, and the cause of the remainder is unknown. For V, J and clone size, that table is used; D and trimming come from the DNA. For this sample the table gives more than 2 million clones, of which roughly 93% were detected only once. The top ten constitute around 1.7% of the sample.

With respect to this clone: Its binding antigen is unknown. Per-base qualities were not stored, and no clone one base away is much larger.

For the CD8 naive samples, CD45RO-negative cells were positively selected for CCR7, yielding a CD45RA+CCR7+ population from which TemRA cells were excluded. Donors were healthy HIV-negative adults with no recently reported acute infections or vaccinations. All donors were Caucasian adults living in Nashville, Tennessee, USA. After blood collection by leukapheresis, PBMCs were isolated using Ficoll-Histopaque density gradient centrifugation and then cryopreserved in the vapor phase of liquid nitrogen. Purity and quantity of every magnetically sorted T cell population were checked by analytical flow cytometry. From each sorted fraction, genomic DNA was isolated and quantified by UV absorbance on a Nanodrop 2000c.

Recombination joined TRBV11-2 with TRBJ2-2; TRBD1 lines up with 7 middle nucleotides. The sequencing sample was made of naive CD8+ T cells from PBMCs. The sample's cell subset or site label is to be understood as: CD45RA+CCR7+. The TCR sequence derives from a young man in good health. Some clones in this sample may be carry-over from other donors' samples. The DNA sequence is given as TGTGCCAGCAGTGACAGGGTAGCTAACACCGGGGAGCTGTTTTTT. This encodes CASSDRVANTGELFF.